This T cell receptor beta chain comes out of a study of blood T cell repertoires in COVID-19. For the study at large: Samples taken during acute and convalescent COVID-19 were collected in the United States, Italy and Spain. In each case, the material was cDNA or gDNA derived from T cells, B-cell-depleted T cells, or PBMCs.

Looked up from germline, CDR1 is LGHNA and CDR2 is YNFKEQ. There are 17 residues in the CDR3. V trimming: 8 bases; J trimming: 1 base; junction bases outside the gene matches: 13. A single count supports this clone. Per the original data handling: Quantification of nucleated cells was approximated via reference gene primer amplification. Profiled with immunoSEQ multiplex PCR; TCRdb holds only in-frame clones, not every one. V and J calls and clone size are copied from that table; D and trimming were computed from the DNA. The sample consists of approximately 250,000 clones, about 88% of them appearing once.

This clonotype originated in a man under 40 with active or convalescent COVID-19. The chain uses TRBV4-2 and TRBJ2-3; TRBD2 agrees at 9 bases. The sequenced material came from peripheral blood. The CDR3, as DNA: TGTGCCAGCTCCAGCGGGGGGATGTCGGCACGCACAGATACGCAGTATTTT. Its translation is CASSSGGMSARTDTQYF.